This entry concerns a single T cell receptor beta chain. The antigen is not known. A multiplex PCR was run with 60 Vbeta primers and 13 Jbeta primers. Sequencing used immunoSEQ multiplex PCR; TCRdb keeps in-frame clones, though not all of them. The repertoire includes tens of thousands of clones, 75% to 80% of them detected once, and over 1.1% sits in the top ten. This entry comes from a study of cytomegalovirus exposure and HLA in healthy donors. Study outcomes and limitations: In vitro, three CMV-associated chains proved specific for CMV antigens. Reported results showed that the classifier diagnosed cytomegalovirus status with high specificity and sensitivity.

The V segment lost 6 bases and the J segment 13 bases; nucleotides outside the gene matches: 11. CDR3 size: 12 residues. From germline, CDR1 is MNHEY and CDR2 SVGAGI. This TCR was recovered from a female donor in good health and CMV-seronegative. The chain is built from TRBV6-5 and TRBJ1-1, with 7 bases matching TRBD1. The source material was PBMCs. The CDR3 DNA reads as TGTGCCAGCAGGCCGACAGGGTCTGCTGTTTTCTTT. Amino acids: CASRPTGSAVFF.